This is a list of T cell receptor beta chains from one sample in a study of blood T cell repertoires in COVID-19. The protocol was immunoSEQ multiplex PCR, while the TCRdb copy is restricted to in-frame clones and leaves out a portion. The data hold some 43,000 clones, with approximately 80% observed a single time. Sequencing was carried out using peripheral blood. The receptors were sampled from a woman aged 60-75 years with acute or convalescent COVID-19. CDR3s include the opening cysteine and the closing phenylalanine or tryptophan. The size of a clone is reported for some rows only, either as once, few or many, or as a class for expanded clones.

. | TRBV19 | CASSIGGGANYGYTF
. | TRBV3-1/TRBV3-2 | CASSQSTRGGLSYNEQFF
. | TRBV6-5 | CASRLGQNSNQPQHF
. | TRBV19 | CASSGGAAEQFF
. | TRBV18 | CASSPKQGGSEAFF
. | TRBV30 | CAWSPTRAGELFF
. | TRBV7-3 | CASSSGGGGTDTQYF
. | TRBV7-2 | CASNPMGGGHEQFF
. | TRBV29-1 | CSVHLATGDTGELFF
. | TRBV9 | CASSRSADAQETQYF
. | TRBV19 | CASSTFRVYEQFF
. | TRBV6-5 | CASGTQNYEQYF
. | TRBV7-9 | CASSKDSSYEQYF
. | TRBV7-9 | CASSSQGYGDYGYTF
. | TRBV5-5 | CASSLARLEKLFF
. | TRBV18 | CASSHRTSGGEDTQYF
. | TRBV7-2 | CASSGQGHSPLHF
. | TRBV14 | CASSHGQVDPAKNIQYF
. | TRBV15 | CATSSLGTDKETQYF
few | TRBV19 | CASSIGGEGYTF
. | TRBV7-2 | CASSLVASSSYEQYF
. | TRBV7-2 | CASTRSKRNTEAFF
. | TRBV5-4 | CASSLLGGPYGYTF
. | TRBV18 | CASSPPDSLYGYTF
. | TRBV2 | CASGWGTYANYGYTF
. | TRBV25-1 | CASREGLAGNEQFF
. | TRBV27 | CASREAREGGGYTF
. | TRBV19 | CASSTRGTGLNQPQHF
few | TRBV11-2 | CASSLIPRVLYF
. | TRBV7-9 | CASTPGGGGYTF
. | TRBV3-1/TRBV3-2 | CASSLRASGRDEQFF
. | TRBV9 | CASSAQIGGLAGADTQYF
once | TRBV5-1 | CASSQGQTDTQYF
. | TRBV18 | CASSMAAGVTGELFF
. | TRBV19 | CASSGTGPNTEAFF
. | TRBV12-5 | CASGLPRGPLVDQYF
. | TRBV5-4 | CASSLDRGRAFF
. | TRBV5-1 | CASSILGGGNNEQFF
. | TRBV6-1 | CASSDTGTDTQYF
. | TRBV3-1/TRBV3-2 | CASSQEFAAGGDEQYF
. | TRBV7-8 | CASSSWPLGGDEQYF
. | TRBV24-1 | CATSDFSATSTDTQYF
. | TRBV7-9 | CASSLRTGAEAFF
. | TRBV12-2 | CASRLLAGGYNEQFF
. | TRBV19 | CASSPRDLSYNEQFF
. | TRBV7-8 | CASSLAGTGNTEAFF
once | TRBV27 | CASRLGPNTGELFF
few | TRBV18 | CASSPSGAMANEKLFF
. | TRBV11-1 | CASSSKGVSSRDTQYF
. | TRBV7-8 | CASSLVRHKNTEAFF
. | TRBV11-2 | CASSSSGGAFNEQFF
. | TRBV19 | CASSIQENYGYTF
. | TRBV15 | CATSLTGDSNYGYTF
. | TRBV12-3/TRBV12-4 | CASTGIGDYEQYF
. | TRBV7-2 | CASSPTTPGQGGYTF
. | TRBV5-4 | CASSLSVGGGYGYTF
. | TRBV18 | CATGGRRGNNEQFF
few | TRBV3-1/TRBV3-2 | CASSLPRASGGLYQETQYF
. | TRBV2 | CASLLGGRTDTQYF